This T cell receptor beta chain was identified in a study of blood T cell repertoires in COVID-19. Study-level information: The samples span acute and convalescent COVID-19 from the United States, Italy and Spain.

The CDR3 runs 15 residues. The V gene end was trimmed by 6 bases and the J gene end by 3 bases; junction bases not matched to a gene: 8. Germline V gene data show CDR1 as SGHDT and CDR2 as YYEEEE. In the source study's methods: Amplification from reference gene primers served as the basis for estimated nucleated cell counts. TCRdb keeps only in-frame clones here, not all; method: immunoSEQ multiplex PCR. The V and J calls and clone size were taken over from that table, and D and trimming were inferred from the DNA. The sample has some 240,000 clones; 65% to 85% are singletons. Source material: peripheral blood. This receptor was identified in a woman aged 40 to 50 who had recovered from COVID-19. The chain joins TRBV5-6 to TRBJ2-1; 8 nucleotides align to TRBD1. The DNA of the CDR3 is TGTGCCAGCAACTTATGGACAGGGATCTACAATGAGCAGTTCTTC. Translating gives CASNLWTGIYNEQFF. Complete variable domain (other parts from reference TRBV5-6 and TRBJ2-1): DAGVTQSPTHLIKTRGQQVTLRCSPKSGHDTVSWYQQALGQGPQFIFQYYEEEERQRGNFPDRFSGHQFPNYSSELNVNALLLGDSALYLCASNLWTGIYNEQFFGPGTRLTVL.